Listed here are 20 T cell receptor beta chains from one sample, sequenced in a study of T cell responses to AZD1222 COVID-19 vaccine (dated by TCRdb to about 2021). Library prep was done by the immunoSEQ multiplex PCR assay. In its TCRdb copy, this immuneACCESS table keeps in-frame sequences only and misses some clones. Where compared with another copy, unresolved V genes explain less than half of these, and the others have no known cause. In this sample the table shows about 140,000 clones, roughly 92% of which occur a single time. Roughly 3.5% of the sample rests with the top ten. The time point label on this specimen signifies: about 28 days (+/-7) after the second vaccine dose. The sequencing here drew on peripheral blood, taken 28 days after the second AZD1222 dose. Receptors were obtained from an adult who received the AZD1222 COVID-19 vaccine.

The chain combines TRBV18 with TRBJ1-1, with no clear D. The V gene's germline CDR1 is KGHSH and CDR2 LQKENI. V was trimmed by 3 bases and J by 2 bases, leaving 7 bases between them. The CDR3 covers 13 residues. The CDR3 DNA reads as TGTGCCAGCTCACCCGACCAAAACACTGAAGCTTTCTTT. Its translation is CASSPDQNTEAFF. Drawing the rest from reference TRBV18 and TRBJ1-1, the complete variable domain is NAGVMQNPRHLVRRRGQEARLRCSPMKGHSHVYWYRQLPEEGLKFMVYLQKENIIDESGMPKERFSAEFPKEGPSILRIQQVVRGDSAAYFCASSPDQNTEAFFGQGTRLTVV.

The genes are TRBV6-5 and TRBJ1-1, with D perhaps matching TRBD1 (5 bases). The CDR3 covers 13 residues. V lost 6 bases, J lost 0 bases, and 8 bases lay in between. The germline CDR1 and CDR2 sequences are MNHEY and SVGAGI. In DNA form, the CDR3 reads TGTGCCAGCAGCCAGGGCCTGAACACTGAAGCTTTCTTT. Residues: CASSQGLNTEAFF.

The genes are TRBV5-4 and TRBJ1-2; no firm D call. V was cut by 3 bases and J by 4 bases, with 13 bases left in between. The V gene's germline CDR1 is SGHNT and CDR2 YYREEE (reference sequence). There are 14 residues in the CDR3. CDR3 protein: CASSSSGRPYGYTF. The CDR3 DNA reads as TGTGCCAGCAGCTCTTCCGGTAGGCCCTATGGCTACACCTTC.

The rearrangement joins TRBV5-1 to TRBJ1-2; no clear D gene. CDR3 length: 14 amino acids. Trimming took off 0 bases at V and 8 bases at J, with 14 bases between the two ends. Germline lookup yields CDR1 SGHRS and CDR2 YFSETQ. The chain's CDR3 is CASSLDMAPLGYTF. CDR3 nucleotide sequence: TGCGCCAGCAGCTTGGATATGGCCCCCCTAGGCTACACCTTC.

This chain joins TRBV5-6 and TRBJ1-1; TRBD1 matches 8 bases. The CDR3 totals 13 residues. Trimming cost V 4 bases and J 6 bases; bases outside gene matches: 5. Germline V gene lookup returns CDR1 SGHDT and CDR2 YYEEEE. For the CDR3, the DNA is TGTGCCAGCAGCCCGGACAGGGTCGCTGAAGCTTTCTTT. Amino acid sequence: CASSPDRVAEAFF.

This clone has more than one count but fewer than ten. The genes are TRBV7-9 and TRBJ2-2; D is unclear. The CDR3 is made up of 11 amino acids. Deletions cut 3 bases from V and 6 bases from J, with 2 bases between. Germline assignment: CDR1 SEHNR and CDR2 FQNEAQ (reference sequence). The CDR3 coding sequence is TGTGCCAGCAGCTTTCCCGGGGAGCTGTTTTTT. Its translation: CASSFPGELFF.

V is TRBV7-8 and J is TRBJ1-5, with D unclear. The V gene lost 5 bases and the J gene lost 4 bases, with 15 bases spanning the gap. The CDR3 extends over 15 amino acids. Germline values: CDR1 SGHVS, CDR2 FQNEAQ. The CDR3 here is CASSAGRTPNQPQHF. CDR3 DNA: TGTGCCAGCAGCGCGGGCCGAACACCTAATCAGCCCCAGCATTTT.

V is TRBV18 and J is TRBJ2-2; D remains ambiguous. CDR1 is KGHSH, CDR2 LQKENI, per germline. This CDR3 is built from 16 residues. V lost 2 bases to trimming and J lost 4 bases, with 14 bases between them. The CDR3: CASSPGLQWGTGELFF. In DNA, the CDR3 is TGTGCCAGCTCACCAGGTTTGCAGTGGGGCACCGGGGAGCTGTTTTTT.

The chain uses TRBV6-5 and TRBJ2-5; D not resolved. V was clipped by 3 bases and J by 2 bases, with 7 bases between them. The CDR3 runs 13 residues. The germline V gene encodes CDR1 MNHEY and CDR2 SVGAGI. The CDR3 bases are TGTGCCAGCAGTTATCCCAGTCAAGAGACCCAGTACTTC. This sequence encodes CASSYPSQETQYF.

The rearrangement uses TRBV19 and TRBJ2-6, with D hard to call. V lost 4 bases and J 2 bases, leaving 9 bases between the germline ends. This CDR3 comprises 15 residues. Germline CDR1 is LNHDA and CDR2 is SQIVND (reference sequence). The CDR3 region is CASSTTAAGANVLTF. The CDR3 coding sequence is TGTGCCAGTAGTACGACCGCTGCTGGGGCCAACGTCCTGACTTTC.

The J gene is TRBJ1-3, the V gene TRBV2, with 7 bases fitting TRBD1. This CDR3 has 15 residues. The V segment lost 4 bases and the J segment 3 bases; nucleotides outside the gene matches: 6. CDR1 and CDR2 from the germline V gene are SNHLY and FYNNEI. The CDR3 DNA reads TGTGCCAGCAGTGGCCCTGGGACAGTTGGAAACACCATATATTTT. It translates to CASSGPGTVGNTIYF.

J is TRBJ1-2 and V is TRBV7-9, with D perhaps matching TRBD1 (6 bases). V was cut by 8 bases and J by 8 bases, with 15 bases left in between. The CDR3 length is 12 residues. Germline values: CDR1 SEHNR, CDR2 FQNEAQ (reference sequence). This CDR3 reads CASFGQGFGYTF. DNA of the CDR3: TGTGCCAGCTTCGGGCAGGGGTTCGGCTACACCTTC.

The chain carries TRBV7-8 and TRBJ1-1; tentative D call: TRBD1 (5 bases). Germline lookup yields CDR1 SGHVS and CDR2 FQNEAQ. Trimming took 2 bases from V and 0 from J, leaving 22 bases between them. This CDR3 is built from 19 residues. CDR3: CASSLPGGTEYDLNTEAFF. The CDR3 coding sequence is TGTGCCAGCAGCTTACCGGGAGGGACCGAGTATGATTTGAACACTGAAGCTTTCTTT. Full variable domain (rest looked up from reference TRBV7-8 and TRBJ1-1): GAGVSQSPRYKVAKRGQDVALRCDPISGHVSLFWYQQALGQGPEFLTYFQNEAQLDKSGLPSDRFFAERPEGSVSTLKIQRTQQEDSAVYLCASSLPGGTEYDLNTEAFFGQGTRLTVV.

This clone was seen a handful of times. The V and J genes are TRBV6-2 or TRBV6-3 and TRBJ2-7; D gene ambiguous. The V gene's germline CDR1 is MNHEY and CDR2 SVGEGT. V lost 5 bases, J lost 2 bases, and 19 bases lay in between. CDR3 length: 16 amino acids. DNA for the CDR3: TGTGCCAGCAGTAACGATCGGGCCCAAGCAACCTACGAGCAGTACTTC. Amino acid sequence: CASSNDRAQATYEQYF.

J is TRBJ1-2 and V is TRBV5-1; D not resolved. V lost 0 bases and J 7 bases, leaving 10 bases between the germline ends. The CDR3 totals 13 residues. Per the germline V gene, CDR1 is SGHRS and CDR2 is YFSETQ. The CDR3 spells CASSLGAPAGYTF. CDR3 in DNA: TGCGCCAGCAGCTTGGGGGCGCCGGCTGGCTACACCTTC.

This rearrangement joins TRBV9 to TRBJ2-1; D might be TRBD1 or TRBD2, each matching 5 bases. Germline V gene data show CDR1 as SGDLS and CDR2 as YYNGEE. V was shortened by 4 bases and J by 4 bases, with 15 bases between the two germline ends. The CDR3 loop spans 15 amino acids. The CDR3 region has the DNA TGTGCCAGCAGCCTAGCCGGGACCACGTACAATGAGCAGTTCTTC. This gives the protein CASSLAGTTYNEQFF. The full variable domain, in which reference TRBV9 and TRBJ2-1 provide the parts outside the CDR3, is DSGVTQTPKHLITATGQRVTLRCSPRSGDLSVYWYQQSLDQGLQFLIQYYNGEERAKGNILERFSAQQFPDLHSELNLSSLELGDSALYFCASSLAGTTYNEQFFGPGTRLTVL.

The chain has TRBV5-1 and TRBJ1-1, with TRBD1 matching over 8 bases. V shed 4 bases and J 4 bases; nucleotides not matched to a gene: 6. This CDR3 contains 14 residues. Germline assignment: CDR1 SGHRS and CDR2 YFSETQ. CDR3 in DNA: TGCGCCAGCAGCCGGGGACAGGAACTCACTGAAGCTTTCTTT. This translates into CASSRGQELTEAFF.

This rearrangement joins TRBV7-9 to TRBJ2-1; 7 bases fit TRBD2. Germline CDR1 reads SEHNR; CDR2 reads FQNEAQ (reference sequence). With 5 bases clipped from V and 5 bases from J, the junction kept 6 bases outside the gene matches. The CDR3 contains 14 residues. CDR3 DNA sequence: TGTGCCAGCAGCAAGATCGCGGGGGACAATGAGCAGTTCTTC. It encodes CASSKIAGDNEQFF.

The count of this clone is one. This chain joins TRBV7-3 and TRBJ1-5; no clear D. This CDR3 has 13 amino acids. Germline V gene sequence: CDR1 SGHTA, CDR2 FQGTGA. Trimming left V 4 bases short and J 0 bases short, with 4 bases between. The CDR3 sequence is CASSSDSNQPQHF. DNA for the CDR3: TGTGCCAGCAGCTCTGATAGCAATCAGCCCCAGCATTTT.

The rearrangement links TRBV14 to TRBJ2-2; maybe TRBD2 (6 bases). The V end lost 1 base, the J end lost 7 bases, and 13 bases lay between the germline ends. CDR3 length: 15 residues. CDR1 is SGHDN, CDR2 FVKESK, per germline. CDR3 DNA sequence: TGTGCCAGCAGCCAAGTTATAGGGAGGAGCGGGGAGCTGTTTTTT. It translates to CASSQVIGRSGELFF.